This T cell receptor beta chain was found in a study of blood T cells in healthy people across ages. For the study at large: Template-switching capture recovered about one barcoded beta molecule per two T cells. Study-level findings and limits: Expanded clonotype changes were possibly confounded by unknown donor CMV status.

The germline V gene has CDR1 SGHVS and CDR2 FQNEAQ. This CDR3 has 15 residues. The V and J ends lost 4 bases and 6 bases, in that order; junction bases with no gene match: 9. On this clonotype: Its antigen is unknown.

It was with a sample-barcoded 5' primer and a J-beta primer mix that a second PCR of roughly 7 to 12 cycles was run. From each sample, at least 2.5 million paired-end reads containing CDR3 were obtained. TCRdb itself ran the 5' RACE reads through MiXCR, one entry per CDR3 protein. Among hundreds of thousands of distinct CDR3 sequences listed, roughly 50% were seen once. Investigators took 8 to 10 milliliters of peripheral blood from every donor. The clonotype comes from a man aged 25 to 40 in good health. The chain links TRBV7-8 to TRBJ2-1, with 7 bases lining up with TRBD2. The sequenced sample was blood. CDR3 DNA sequence: TGTGCCAGCAGCTGGGGGGGAAGCCCGTCCAATGAGCAGTTCTTC. It specifies CASSWGGSPSNEQFF.